This entry features one TCR beta chain sequence. Its antigen is currently unknown. This specimen belongs to a study of monozygotic twins with inflammatory bowel disease. TCRalpha and TCRbeta cDNA went through two nested PCRs of roughly 15 and 9 cycles. TCRdb re-called the 5' RACE reads and catalogs CDR3 proteins one per entry, DNA excluded. Its table lists 80,000 or so distinct CDR3 sequences. Overall study results and limits: In these data, no single strong IBD-associated signal or clonotype received support.

The V gene's germline CDR1 is SEHNR and CDR2 FQNEAQ (reference sequence). There are 15 residues in the CDR3. Sequenced material: blood. This receptor was taken from a human donor with ulcerative colitis or Crohn's disease, or a healthy co-twin of an affected twin (not recorded which). The chain joins TRBV7-9 to TRBJ2-1; TCRdb selects TRBD1, and the lack of DNA leaves this call unchecked. The CDR3 protein is CASETDRVSYNEQFF.